A single sample is the source of the 15 T cell receptor beta chains below, sequenced in a study of radiotherapy plus CTLA-4 blockade in lung cancer. The protocol was immunoSEQ multiplex PCR, while the TCRdb copy is restricted to in-frame clones and leaves out a portion. Among about 97,000 clones, about 70% were seen once, and the ten largest hold approximately 2.6%. Material: peripheral blood, obtained from a patient treated with radiotherapy plus ipilimumab. The origin of the receptors is a human donor with non-small cell lung cancer who had a partial response to radiotherapy plus ipilimumab. Some clones in this sample may be carry-over from other donors' samples.

The V call is TRBV11-3, the J call TRBJ2-3; perhaps TRBD2 as D (7 bases). The CDR3 has 15 residues. Trimming took off 5 bases at V and 4 bases at J, with 16 bases between the two ends. From germline, CDR1 is SGHNT and CDR2 YENEEA. In DNA form, the CDR3 reads TGTGCCAGCAGCATCCGCGGGGGCGACGCAGATACGCAGTATTTT. This codes for CASSIRGGDADTQYF.

The V call is TRBV6-1, the J call TRBJ2-5; D might be TRBD2 (5 bases). The J call may be wrong; the DNA end is better matched by TRBJ2-7. This CDR3 contains 15 residues. Germline assignment: CDR1 MNHNS and CDR2 SASEGT. CDR3 nucleotide sequence: TGTGCCTGTACGCAGTTGAGGGCTCGTTCCTACGAGCAGTACTTC. Its protein product is CACTQLRARSYEQYF.

The chain uses TRBV27 and TRBJ1-4; 8 nucleotides align to TRBD1. Germline V gene lookup returns CDR1 MNHEY and CDR2 SMNVEV (reference sequence). The V segment lost 7 bases and the J segment 3 bases; nucleotides outside the gene matches: 1. The CDR3 is 13 residues long. The CDR3 region is CASMTGANEKLFF. CDR3 nucleotide sequence: TGTGCCAGCATGACAGGGGCTAATGAAAAACTGTTTTTT.

J is TRBJ2-1 and V is TRBV6-5; D is perhaps TRBD2 (5 bases). Germline V gene data show CDR1 as MNHEY and CDR2 as SVGAGI. This CDR3 is built from 13 residues. Trimming shortened V by 5 bases and J by 5 bases, and 10 bases separated the two germline ends. The CDR3 DNA is TGTGCCAGCAGTCTAGGACTGAACAATGAGCAGTTCTTC. Its protein product is CASSLGLNNEQFF.

The V and J genes are TRBV6-6 and TRBJ2-3; D perhaps matches TRBD2 (5 bases). The V gene lost 4 bases and the J gene lost 0 bases, with 11 bases spanning the gap. CDR3 length equals 15 residues. Germline V gene data show CDR1 as MNHNY and CDR2 as SVGAGI (reference sequence). CDR3 sequence reads: CASSSPTTSTDTQYF. The CDR3 region has the DNA TGTGCCAGCAGTTCCCCGACTACTAGCACAGATACGCAGTATTTT.

V and J are TRBV9 and TRBJ2-5; 12 nucleotides agree with TRBD2. Germline V CDR1 and CDR2: SGDLS, YYNGEE. Trimming at V came to 5 bases and at J to 5 bases, leaving 7 bases not matched to a gene. The CDR3 totals 15 residues. The CDR3 region is CASSDGLAGWETQYF. The CDR3, as DNA: TGTGCCAGCAGTGACGGACTAGCGGGGTGGGAGACCCAGTACTTC. Filled out from reference TRBV9 and TRBJ2-5, the complete variable domain reads DSGVTQTPKHLITATGQRVTLRCSPRSGDLSVYWYQQSLDQGLQFLIQYYNGEERAKGNILERFSAQQFPDLHSELNLSSLELGDSALYFCASSDGLAGWETQYFGPGTRLLVL.

This clone was found a few times. The CDR3 here is CASSSTSGTYNEQFF. In DNA, the CDR3 is TGTGCCAGCAGCTCTACTAGCGGGACCTACAATGAGCAGTTCTTC. The chain has TRBV7-2 and TRBJ2-1, with TRBD2 identical over 10 bases. CDR1 and CDR2 from the germline V gene are SGHTA and FQGNSA. The length of the CDR3 is 15 residues. Trimming at V came to 4 bases and at J to 2 bases, leaving 2 bases not matched to a gene.

The genes are TRBV7-2 and TRBJ1-1; D possibly corresponds to TRBD1 (5 bases). V dropped 2 bases and J dropped 1 base, with 11 bases sitting between them. CDR3 length: 15 amino acids. The germline V gene has CDR1 SGHTA and CDR2 FQGNSA. The CDR3 DNA follows: TGTGCCAGCAGCTTATCAGCAGGGCAGAACACTGAAGCTTTCTTT. Protein product: CASSLSAGQNTEAFF. Full variable domain (missing parts from reference TRBV7-2 and TRBJ1-1): GAGVSQSPSNKVTEKGKDVELRCDPISGHTALYWYRQSLGQGLEFLIYFQGNSAPDKSGLPSDRFSAERTGGSVSTLTIQRTQQEDSAVYLCASSLSAGQNTEAFFGQGTRLTVV.

The gene calls are TRBV6-1 and TRBJ2-2; TRBD1 agrees at 7 bases. V was pared by 6 bases and J by 5 bases, with 9 bases of the junction left unmatched. CDR3 size: 15 residues. The germline V gene has CDR1 MNHNS and CDR2 SASEGT. This CDR3 is CASRLGQAGTGELFF. CDR3 nucleotides: TGTGCCAGCAGGTTAGGACAGGCGGGTACCGGGGAGCTGTTTTTT.

The chain couples TRBV11-3 to TRBJ2-4; 11 nucleotides align to TRBD1. CDR1 is SGHNT and CDR2 is YENEEA in the germline V gene. V shed 7 bases and J 0 bases; nucleotides not matched to a gene: 11. The CDR3 consists of 18 residues. CDR3 protein: CASTLGTGGTLAKNIQYF. Written as DNA, the CDR3 is TGTGCCAGCACGCTAGGGACAGGGGGGACATTAGCCAAAAACATTCAGTACTTC.

The chain combines TRBV25-1 with TRBJ1-3, with D possibly matching TRBD1 (5 bases). The germline V gene has CDR1 MGHDK and CDR2 SYGVNS. This CDR3 comprises 14 residues. Trimming shortened V by 4 bases and J by 2 bases, and 9 bases separated the two germline ends. CDR3 sequence: CASSVSRAGNTIYF. CDR3 nucleotide sequence: TGTGCCAGCAGTGTTTCCAGGGCTGGAAACACCATATATTTT.

The V gene is TRBV19, the J gene TRBJ2-1; 13 bases fit TRBD2. The J segment lost 10 bases and the V segment lost 7 bases, leaving 10 bases of the junction unmatched. This CDR3 is 15 amino acids long. Germline CDR1 is LNHDA and CDR2 is SQIVND (reference sequence). CDR3 sequence: CASTPGLAGVIEQFF. DNA for the CDR3: TGTGCCAGTACCCCCGGACTAGCGGGAGTTATCGAGCAGTTCTTC.

This clone showed up just a few times. This chain uses TRBV6-5 with TRBJ2-1; TRBD2 agrees at 9 bases. CDR3 length equals 15 residues. Germline CDR1 MNHEY, CDR2 SVGAGI. Germline trimming cut 7 bases from V and 1 base from J; bases unmatched to any gene: 5. The CDR3: CASITTSGSYNEQFF. The CDR3 nucleotides read TGTGCCAGCATTACGACTAGCGGATCCTACAATGAGCAGTTCTTC.

The chain has TRBV29-1 and TRBJ1-1; D perhaps matches TRBD1 (6 bases). V lost 3 bases and J 1 base, leaving 12 bases between the germline ends. The CDR3 length is 14 residues. Germline CDR1 SQVTM, CDR2 ANQGSEA. The CDR3 sequence is CSVDPGHRNTEAFF. The DNA of the CDR3 is TGCAGCGTTGACCCGGGACACCGGAACACTGAAGCTTTCTTT. Together with reference TRBV29-1 and TRBJ1-1, the CDR3 gives the full variable domain: SAVISQKPSRDICQRGTSLTIQCQVDSQVTMMFWYRQQPGQSLTLIATANQGSEATYESGFVIDKFPISRPNLTFSTLTVSNMSPEDSSIYLCSVDPGHRNTEAFFGQGTRLTVV.

The DNA of the CDR3 is TGTGCCAGCTCACCAGGACAGGGGGCTTCAGATACGCAGTATTTT. This codes for CASSPGQGASDTQYF. The chain recombines TRBV18 with TRBJ2-3, with TRBD1 matching 11 bases. The CDR3 is made up of 15 amino acids. Trimming cost V 2 bases and J 4 bases; bases outside gene matches: 2. Germline V gives CDR1 KGHSH, CDR2 LQKENI.